One sample yielded the 17 T cell receptor beta chains listed below, sequenced in a study of identifying expanded T cells in peripheral blood. TCRdb's copy holds only in-frame clones and misses some; the assay was immunoSEQ multiplex PCR. Here the sample spans 90,000 or so clones, more than 75% being singletons. Sequenced: blood. All receptors derive from a person aged 18-70 years in good health.

The CDR3 sequence: CASSLTHNYGYTF. Written as DNA, the CDR3 is TGTGCCAGCAGCTTAACCCATAACTATGGCTACACCTTC. The V gene is TRBV7-9, the J gene TRBJ1-2; D unclear. Trimming shortened V by 2 bases and J by 1 base, and 5 bases separated the two germline ends. Per the germline V gene, CDR1 is SEHNR and CDR2 is FQNEAQ (reference sequence). The CDR3 is 13 residues long.

This sequence joins TRBV7-2 and TRBJ2-5; D not certain. The CDR3 consists of 12 residues. Germline V gene lookup returns CDR1 SGHTA and CDR2 FQGNSA. The V gene lost 1 base and the J gene lost 5 bases, with 5 bases spanning the gap. The CDR3 coding sequence is TGTGCCAGCAGCTTAGTGGGGGAGACCCAGTACTTC. It translates to CASSLVGETQYF.

This chain uses TRBV19 with TRBJ1-3, with D uncertain. Trimming shortened V by 5 bases and J by 0 bases, and 8 bases separated the two germline ends. Per germline, CDR1 LNHDA and CDR2 SQIVND (reference sequence). CDR3 length: 14 amino acids. CDR3 protein: CASSYDYSGNTIYF. In nucleotides, the CDR3 is TGTGCCAGTAGTTATGATTACTCTGGAAACACCATATATTTT.

V is TRBV7-2 and J is TRBJ2-2, with D possibly matching TRBD2 (5 bases). Trimming shortened V by 1 base and J by 6 bases, and 15 bases separated the two germline ends. The CDR3 sequence is 16 residues long. Looked up from germline, CDR1 is SGHTA and CDR2 is FQGNSA. The CDR3 DNA follows: TGTGCCAGCAGCTTAGAGGAGGAAGGGTTCCCCGGGGAGCTGTTTTTT. Its protein product is CASSLEEEGFPGELFF.

The chain couples TRBV27 to TRBJ2-7; TRBD1 might be the D (6 bases). This CDR3 region has 14 residues. V lost 3 bases, J lost 2 bases, and 11 bases lay in between. Germline lookup yields CDR1 MNHEY and CDR2 SMNVEV (reference sequence). CDR3 coding DNA: TGTGCCAGCAGTTTCCTCAGGGGAGCCTACGAGCAGTACTTC. Encoded protein: CASSFLRGAYEQYF.

The genes are TRBV18 and TRBJ1-2; D gene ambiguous. CDR1 is KGHSH and CDR2 is LQKENI in the germline V gene. V shed 2 bases and J shed 2 bases, with 9 bases lying between them. This CDR3 contains 14 residues. The CDR3 bases are TGTGCCAGCTCACCAGAGCGTGGCAACTATGGCTACACCTTC. The encoded protein is CASSPERGNYGYTF.

The V and J genes are TRBV7-9 and TRBJ2-1; a weak D match, TRBD2 (6 bases). V lost 5 bases, J lost 9 bases, and 11 bases lay in between. The length of the CDR3 is 12 residues. Germline values: CDR1 SEHNR, CDR2 FQNEAQ (reference sequence). Written as DNA, the CDR3 is TGTGCCAGCAGCCCTAACGGGAGTGAGCAGTTCTTC. It codes for CASSPNGSEQFF.

J is TRBJ1-1 and V is TRBV2, with TRBD1 matching over 8 bases. The CDR3 extends over 14 amino acids. CDR1 SNHLY and CDR2 FYNNEI come from the germline V gene. After removal of 4 bases from V and 5 bases from J, the junction contained 6 bases not matched to a gene. CDR3 loop: CASSVDRVGTEAFF. CDR3 nucleotide sequence: TGTGCCAGCAGTGTGGACAGGGTTGGGACTGAAGCTTTCTTT.

The chain uses TRBV27 and TRBJ2-7, with unresolved D. The CDR3 totals 12 residues. Germline V gene lookup returns CDR1 MNHEY and CDR2 SMNVEV (reference sequence). The V end lost 0 bases, the J end lost 5 bases, and 5 bases lay between the germline ends. The CDR3 spells CASSLSGNEQYF. The CDR3 nucleotides are TGTGCCAGCAGTTTATCAGGGAACGAGCAGTACTTC.

The chain is built from TRBV4-2 and TRBJ1-2; the match to TRBD1 covers 8 bases. The CDR3 is 16 amino acids. Germline values: CDR1 LGHNA, CDR2 YNFKEQ. J lost 0 bases, V lost 4 bases, and 7 bases had no gene match. The CDR3 coding sequence is TGTGCCAGCAGCCCGTCGACAGGGGTAGCTAACTATGGCTACACCTTC. Encoded protein: CASSPSTGVANYGYTF.

A single count supports this clone. DNA for the CDR3: TGTGCCATCAGTGGGCCCCCGGGTAGCGGGGGTATTGGAGATACGCAGTATTTT. As protein: CAISGPPGSGGIGDTQYF. This chain connects TRBV10-3 to TRBJ2-3, with 9 bases matching TRBD2. Germline loops: CDR1 ENHRY, CDR2 SYGVKD. The CDR3 covers 18 residues. The trim removed 4 bases at V and 5 bases at J, leaving 16 bases unmatched.

This chain connects TRBV4-3 to TRBJ1-1; tentative D call: TRBD1 (5 bases). The CDR3 extends over 13 amino acids. CDR1 is LGHNA, CDR2 YSLEER, per germline. The germline V and J ends were trimmed by 2 bases and 11 bases, with 15 bases remaining between them. CDR3 sequence reads: CASSQQGSRNAFF. As DNA, the CDR3 is TGCGCCAGCAGCCAACAGGGTTCGAGAAATGCTTTCTTT.

This clone was picked up one time. The chain is built from TRBV2 and TRBJ2-5; D unclear. Deletions cut 4 bases from V and 3 bases from J, with 3 bases between. This CDR3 contains 11 residues. Germline assignment: CDR1 SNHLY and CDR2 FYNNEI. CDR3 sequence reads: CASSGEETQYF. CDR3 DNA: TGTGCCAGCAGTGGCGAAGAGACCCAGTACTTC.

The rearrangement uses TRBV19 and TRBJ1-6; possibly TRBD1 for D (5 bases). Germline lookup yields CDR1 LNHDA and CDR2 SQIVND (reference sequence). Trimming took off 8 bases at V and 7 bases at J, with 18 bases between the two ends. This CDR3 region has 15 residues. The CDR3 bases are TGTGCCAGTTGCGGGACCCAGGAGGGGAATTCACCCCTCCACTTT. Its translation is CASCGTQEGNSPLHF.

In this sample, this clone turned up once. The CDR3 reads CASSGASETQYF. In DNA form, the CDR3 reads TGTGCCAGCAGCGGGGCTTCGGAGACCCAGTACTTC. The chain is built from TRBV5-6 and TRBJ2-5, with a tentative D call TRBD1 (5 bases). Looked up from germline, CDR1 is SGHDT and CDR2 is YYEEEE. V lost 4 bases to trimming and J lost 5 bases, with 9 bases between them. CDR3 length: 12 amino acids.

Only one count was recorded for this clone. This chain uses TRBV2 with TRBJ2-2, with 9 bases lining up with TRBD2. The CDR3 runs to 16 residues. Per the germline V gene, CDR1 is SNHLY and CDR2 is FYNNEI. V lost 4 bases, J lost 4 bases, and 7 bases stayed unmatched. DNA of the CDR3: TGTGCCAGCAGTGCTAGCGGGGTGGAACTCACCGGGGAGCTGTTTTTT. This gives the protein CASSASGVELTGELFF. Drawing the rest from reference TRBV2 and TRBJ2-2, the complete variable domain is EPEVTQTPSHQVTQMGQEVILRCVPISNHLYFYWYRQILGQKVEFLVSFYNNEISEKSEIFDDQFSVERPDGSNFTLKIRSTKLEDSAMYFCASSASGVELTGELFFGEGSRLTVL.

The V and J genes are TRBV5-4 and TRBJ1-1; D not certain. Trimming removed 5 bases from V and 5 bases from J, with 13 bases in between. The germline V gene has CDR1 SGHNT and CDR2 YYREEE (reference sequence). The CDR3 covers 13 residues. CDR3: CASRVWQGTEAFF. The CDR3 DNA sequence: TGTGCCAGCAGGGTTTGGCAAGGAACTGAAGCTTTCTTT.